The 10 T cell receptor beta chains presented below share a single source sample, sequenced in a study of T cell repertoires in cytomegalovirus infection. Antigens of these TCRs are unknown. TCRdb re-called the reads through MiXCR, storing one row per CDR3 protein. The sample has 110,000 to 150,000 distinct CDR3 sequences, roughly a third seen once; the top ten hold roughly 51%. The sequencing here drew on CD8+ T cells from cultured PBMCs, taken from culture after CMV antigen stimulation. Receptor source: a human donor in good health (CMV status not recorded). Some clones in this sample may be carry-over from other donors' samples.

This clonotype was seen at least ten times. Compared with germline, one end of the junction differs, possibly owing to a read error. This chain links TRBV7-8 with TRBJ1-6; D possibly corresponds to TRBD1 (5 bases). This CDR3 region has 10 residues. Germline V gene data show CDR1 as SGHVS and CDR2 as FQNEAQ. The CDR3 nucleotides are TGTGCCAGCAGCGCTCGAGGGGCGTTTTTT. It encodes CASSARGAFF.

The chain recombines TRBV27 with TRBJ1-2, with 7 bases aligning to TRBD1. Germline V gene data show CDR1 as MNHEY and CDR2 as SMNVEV (reference sequence). The J segment lost 4 bases and the V segment lost 5 bases, leaving 7 bases of the junction unmatched. The CDR3 is 14 residues long. CDR3 amino acids: CASSQGGQSYGYTF. The CDR3, as DNA: TGTGCCAGCAGTCAAGGGGGACAGAGCTATGGCTACACCTTC.

This rearrangement joins TRBV2 to TRBJ1-4; weak D call: TRBD1 (6 bases). CDR1 is SNHLY and CDR2 is FYNNEI in the germline V gene. V lost 7 bases and J 2 bases, leaving 17 bases between the germline ends. The CDR3 loop spans 16 amino acids. Here the CDR3 reads CASTRGGNPTNEKLFF. Written as DNA, the CDR3 is TGTGCCAGCACCCGAGGGGGGAACCCGACTAATGAAAAACTGTTTTTT.

The sample holds a few counts of this clonotype. This sequence joins TRBV29-1 and TRBJ1-1, with D perhaps matching TRBD1 (6 bases). Germline V gene data show CDR1 as SQVTM and CDR2 as ANQGSEA. The V and J ends lost 8 bases and 4 bases respectively, with 14 bases between them. This CDR3 has 12 amino acids. CDR3 sequence (DNA): TGCAGCACCAAATCAGGGGCCACTGAAGCTTTCTTT. Encoded protein: CSTKSGATEAFF.

The rearrangement joins TRBV7-9 to TRBJ2-1; 11 bases line up with TRBD1. Trimming cost V 5 bases and J 6 bases; bases outside gene matches: 9. The germline V gene encodes CDR1 SEHNR and CDR2 FQNEAQ (reference sequence). This CDR3 comprises 16 residues. The CDR3 nucleotides are TGTGCCAGCAGCCCACCGGGACAGGGGGTATTCAATGAGCAGTTCTTC. This sequence encodes CASSPPGQGVFNEQFF.

This clonotype was seen a handful of times. The chain couples TRBV12-3 or TRBV12-4 to TRBJ1-2, with D possibly being TRBD1 (6 bases). The CDR3 is made up of 15 amino acids. Trimming stripped 3 bases from V and 4 bases from J, with 15 bases between. Written as DNA, the CDR3 is TGTGCCAGCAGTTTTGCGGGGGCCCTCCTCTATGGCTACACCTTC. This sequence encodes CASSFAGALLYGYTF.

To note about this clonotype: This may be a read error, as it is one base from a much larger clone. The chain recombines TRBV12-3 or TRBV12-4 with TRBJ1-4; D not resolved. This CDR3 is built from 12 residues. With 8 bases removed from V and 8 bases from J, the gap between germline ends came to 12 bases. CDR3 amino acids: CASRPDGEKLFF. The CDR3 DNA reads as TGTGCCAGCCGTCCGGACGGGGAAAAACTGTTTTTT.

Only a few counts were recorded for this clonotype. V and J are TRBV9 and TRBJ1-6; D possibly corresponds to TRBD1 (5 bases). Trimming took 0 bases from V and 6 from J, leaving 7 bases between them. The CDR3 sequence is 14 residues long. The V gene's germline CDR1 is SGDLS and CDR2 YYNGEE. CDR3 region: CASSVGRGNSPLHF. The DNA for the CDR3 is TGTGCCAGCAGCGTAGGGAGGGGTAATTCACCCCTCCACTTT.

This clonotype was detected only a few times. This chain joins TRBV4-1 and TRBJ1-5; D is uncertain. The CDR3 totals 15 residues. V dropped 1 base and J dropped 4 bases, with 11 bases sitting between them. The V gene's germline CDR1 is MGHRA and CDR2 YSYEKL. Written as DNA, the CDR3 is TGCGCCAGCAGCCAAGTTCCCGGGAGTAATCAGCCCCAGCATTTT. Its protein product is CASSQVPGSNQPQHF.

This clonotype was seen a handful of times. This chain uses TRBV20-1 with TRBJ2-3, with D unclear. The CDR3 totals 13 residues. Germline V gene lookup returns CDR1 DFQATT and CDR2 SNEGSKA (reference sequence). V was cut by 5 bases and J by 5 bases, with 14 bases left in between. CDR3 coding DNA: TGCAGTGCTTTTAAGGTGGTGGGAGATACGCAGTATTTT. Amino acids: CSAFKVVGDTQYF.